This T cell receptor (beta chain) originates from a study of blood T cell repertoires in COVID-19 (dated by TCRdb to the early 2020s). The study in broad terms: Samples from collaborators originated in the United States, Italy and Spain and spanned both the acute and convalescent phases of COVID-19. HLA class I and class II types, where available, came from metadata supplied by the sample provider rather than from assay-based typing. Deeply sampled blood TCRbeta repertoires from subjects exposed to, actively infected with, or recovered from COVID-19 were included in the dataset. Sample metadata almost always included a de-identified subject ID, COVID-19 status, age in years and sex. The material from the prospective study consisted of cDNA or gDNA derived from T cells, B-cell-depleted T cells, or PBMCs. The repertoires were released in a freely available public database intended as a resource for research on the immune response to SARS-CoV-2. The samples were drawn from two sources: the first 160 participants of the ongoing ImmuneRACE study, and about 1,300 subjects contributed by 6 global collaborators. Overall study outcomes, separate from this receptor: The amount of clinical and demographic metadata varied by source and participant and was provided uncurated.

To note about this clone: Its recognized antigen is unknown. There are no base qualities to consult, and no much larger clone falls within one base.

Whole blood was collected in K2EDTA tubes by collaborating institutions according to the institutions' own protocols. For TCRbeta analysis, collaborators shipped samples as frozen whole blood, isolated PBMCs, or DNA extracted from either of those sample types. The V and J ends are trimmed by 5 bases and 3 bases, leaving 16 bases between them. From the cysteine through the phenylalanine, the CDR3 covers 15 amino acids. Solely the CDR3 DNA is kept, with 45 bases framed from the first base. From a lookup of the germline V gene, CDR1 and CDR2 are MDHEN and SYDVKM. TCRbeta CDR3 regions were amplified from genomic DNA using the immunoSEQ Assay, a bias-controlled multiplex PCR. The authors processed their data as follows. Nucleated cell counts per sample were estimated from amplification of reference gene primers within the assay. Sequence reads were collapsed and filtered to measure the absolute abundance of every unique TCRbeta CDR3 rearrangement. Productive Simpson clonality was computed per sample as the square root of Simpson's diversity index over productive rearrangements. TCRdb carries this immuneACCESS record with in-frame sequences only. Its versions omit some clonotypes, under half of them owing to an unresolved V gene in the studies checked, with the rest unexplained. Clonal size and the V and J genes are those of that table, whereas D and trimming came from the DNA. This sample gives 200,000 to 300,000 clones in total; under 90% of them show up just once. Around 9.2% of the sample belongs to the ten largest clones.

The chain is made from TRBV28 and TRBJ1-2; TRBD1 is a possible D gene, resting on 5 matching bases. This TCR came from a human donor in a cohort sampled during active COVID-19. Sequencing was carried out using peripheral blood. The nucleotide sequence is TGTGCCAGCAGTCCCGTCGACAGCCCGCACTATGGCTACACCTTC. It codes for CASSPVDSPHYGYTF.